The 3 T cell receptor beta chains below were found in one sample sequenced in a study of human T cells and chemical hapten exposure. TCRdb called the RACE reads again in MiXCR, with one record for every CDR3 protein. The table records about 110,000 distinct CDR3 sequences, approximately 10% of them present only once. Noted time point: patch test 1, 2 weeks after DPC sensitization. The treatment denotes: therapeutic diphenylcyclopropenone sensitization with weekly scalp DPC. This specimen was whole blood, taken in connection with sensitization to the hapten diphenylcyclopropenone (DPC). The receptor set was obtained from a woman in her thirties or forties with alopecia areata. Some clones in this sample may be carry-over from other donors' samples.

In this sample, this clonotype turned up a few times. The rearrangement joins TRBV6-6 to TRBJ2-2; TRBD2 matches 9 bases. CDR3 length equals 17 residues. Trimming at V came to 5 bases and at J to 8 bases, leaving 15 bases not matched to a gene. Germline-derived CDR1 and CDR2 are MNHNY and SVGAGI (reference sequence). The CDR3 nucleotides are TGTGCCAGCAGTCCCCCGGCAGCGGGGGGCACAAGGGGGGAGCTGTTTTTT. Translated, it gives CASSPPAAGGTRGELFF.

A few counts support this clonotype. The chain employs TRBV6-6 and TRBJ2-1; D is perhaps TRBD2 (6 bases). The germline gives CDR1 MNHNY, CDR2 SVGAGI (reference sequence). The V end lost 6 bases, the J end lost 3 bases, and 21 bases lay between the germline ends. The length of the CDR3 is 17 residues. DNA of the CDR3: TGTGCCAGCAGCCGTGGCGGGGCTTCTTCGTTCTACAATGAGCAGTTCTTC. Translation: CASSRGGASSFYNEQFF.

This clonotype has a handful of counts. The CDR3 reads CASSERTSGRAIEQFF. The CDR3 DNA follows: TGTGCCAGCAGTGAACGCACTAGCGGGAGGGCCATTGAGCAGTTCTTC. The V gene is TRBV28, the J gene TRBJ2-1, with 13 bases matching TRBD2. The CDR3 extends over 16 amino acids. Per germline, CDR1 MDHEN and CDR2 SYDVKM. Trimming cost V 5 bases and J 9 bases; bases outside gene matches: 10.